Presented here are 21 T cell receptor beta chains from one specimen sequenced in a study of blood T cell repertoires in COVID-19. The repertoire was sequenced with immunoSEQ multiplex PCR; TCRdb's copy has only in-frame clones and lacks some. The table includes about 210,000 clones, about 88% detected once. Source material: peripheral blood. The receptors were sampled from a man between 65 and 85 years old with acute or convalescent COVID-19.

The gene calls are TRBV4-2 and TRBJ2-7; weak D call: TRBD2 (5 bases). V lost 3 bases, J lost 10 bases, and 16 bases lay in between. This CDR3 has 13 residues. Germline-derived CDR1 and CDR2 are LGHNA and YNFKEQ. CDR3 loop: CASSQDYNGVQYF. In nucleotides, the CDR3 is TGTGCCAGCAGCCAGGATTATAACGGGGTCCAGTACTTC.

J is TRBJ1-2 and V is TRBV27; TRBD1 matches at 10 bases. The CDR3 runs to 14 residues. The trim removed 5 bases at V and 5 bases at J, leaving 5 bases unmatched. Germline CDR1 MNHEY, CDR2 SMNVEV (reference sequence). The CDR3 DNA is TGTGCCAGCAGTAGGGACAGGGGAGGATATGGCTACACCTTC. Protein product: CASSRDRGGYGYTF.

This chain connects TRBV10-3 to TRBJ2-5; D perhaps matches TRBD2 (6 bases). The CDR3 runs to 15 residues. Germline V gives CDR1 ENHRY, CDR2 SYGVKD. Trimming pared 3 bases from V and 1 base from J, leaving 12 bases between. In DNA, the CDR3 is TGTGCCATCAGTGATACGGGAGCGCCCCAAGAGACCCAGTACTTC. Amino acids: CAISDTGAPQETQYF.

The V call is TRBV21-1, the J call TRBJ2-7; the table's D call, TRBD1, was not checked against the DNA. TRBV21-1 is labeled a pseudogene. The CDR3 is 13 amino acids. The CDR3 region is CARVRGQLRKQYF. In nucleotides, the CDR3 is TGTGCCAGGGTCAGGGGGCAATTACGAAAGCAGTACTTC.

The chain combines TRBV6-5 with TRBJ2-3; possibly TRBD2 for D (6 bases). Germline values: CDR1 MNHEY, CDR2 SVGAGI. The germline V and J ends were trimmed by 7 bases and 3 bases, with 14 bases remaining between them. This CDR3 is built from 14 residues. The CDR3 DNA reads TGTGCCAGCAATTCGGGTGGGGGGACAGATACGCAGTATTTT. Protein product: CASNSGGGTDTQYF.

The CDR3 nucleotides read TGTGCCACCAGTGATTCAATCAGACTAGCGGGAACCACAGATACGCAGTATTTT. The encoded protein is CATSDSIRLAGTTDTQYF. The chain joins TRBV24-1 to TRBJ2-3; 11 nucleotides agree with TRBD2. The V gene's germline CDR1 is KGHDR and CDR2 SFDVKD. Losses at the gene ends were 2 bases for V and 2 bases for J; bases not matched to a gene: 8. The CDR3 runs to 18 residues.

V usage is TRBV27 and J usage is TRBJ2-6; D call uncertain. CDR3 length: 17 residues. Deletions cut 6 bases from V and 4 bases from J, with 19 bases between. CDR1 is MNHEY and CDR2 is SMNVEV in the germline V gene (reference sequence). CDR3 protein: CASSLWAPVRGANVLTF. DNA for the CDR3: TGTGCCAGCAGCCTATGGGCCCCGGTAAGGGGGGCCAACGTCCTGACTTTC.

Comments on this clone: This sample includes further DNA sequences coding for the same CDR3. The chain couples TRBV7-3 to TRBJ2-2; 7 bases line up with TRBD2. CDR3 length equals 15 residues. With 0 bases clipped from V and 4 bases from J, the junction kept 2 bases outside the gene matches. The germline V gene has CDR1 SGHTA and CDR2 FQGTGA. The CDR3 sequence: CASSLTGGSTGELFF. The CDR3 DNA follows: TGTGCCAGCAGCTTAACGGGGGGGAGCACCGGGGAGCTGTTTTTT.

V and J are TRBV6-5 and TRBJ1-1; 8 bases line up with TRBD1. The CDR3 is made up of 14 amino acids. Germline values: CDR1 MNHEY, CDR2 SVGAGI. V was pared by 6 bases and J by 4 bases, with 7 bases of the junction left unmatched. The CDR3 reads CASSSPTGVTEAFF. For the CDR3, the DNA is TGTGCCAGCAGCTCCCCGACAGGGGTCACTGAAGCTTTCTTT.

The rearrangement links TRBV10-2 to TRBJ2-1; 8 nucleotides line up with TRBD2. The germline gives CDR1 WSHSY, CDR2 SAAADI. CDR3 length: 15 residues. The ends lost 0 bases at V and 8 bases at J; junction bases unmatched: 6. CDR3 sequence: CASSESGSGSDEQFF. DNA for the CDR3: TGCGCCAGCAGTGAGTCGGGGAGCGGGAGCGATGAGCAGTTCTTC.

The J gene is TRBJ1-1, the V gene TRBV19; D is unclear. Between the trimmed V and J ends, which lost 6 bases and 1 base, there was a span of 9 bases. CDR3 size: 13 residues. Germline V gene lookup returns CDR1 LNHDA and CDR2 SQIVND (reference sequence). In DNA, the CDR3 is TGTGCCAGTAGGGCGGAAGGGAACACTGAAGCTTTCTTT. As protein: CASRAEGNTEAFF. Filled out from reference TRBV19 and TRBJ1-1, the complete variable domain reads DGGITQSPKYLFRKEGQNVTLSCEQNLNHDAMYWYRQDPGQGLRLIYYSQIVNDFQKGDIAEGYSVSREKKESFPLTVTSAQKNPTAFYLCASRAEGNTEAFFGQGTRLTVV.

This chain uses TRBV19 with TRBJ1-6; TRBD1 matches 9 bases. The germline V gene has CDR1 LNHDA and CDR2 SQIVND (reference sequence). V was pared by 7 bases and J by 8 bases, with 6 bases of the junction left unmatched. The CDR3 is 14 residues long. The CDR3 DNA follows: TGTGCCAGTACGCGACAGGGGGTCGATTCACCCCTCCACTTT. It specifies CASTRQGVDSPLHF.

The count of this clone is one. Different DNA sequences within this sample yield the same CDR3. The rearrangement links TRBV4-3 to TRBJ1-2, with TRBD1 as a possible D gene (5 bases). The CDR3 extends over 15 amino acids. Germline V gene lookup returns CDR1 LGHNA and CDR2 YSLEER. V lost 0 bases and J 2 bases, leaving 10 bases between the germline ends. This CDR3 reads CASSQDLSGNYGYTF. The CDR3 bases are TGCGCCAGCAGCCAAGATTTATCAGGGAACTATGGCTACACCTTC.

This chain connects TRBV2 to TRBJ1-6, with D unresolved. Trimming took 6 bases from V and 7 from J, leaving 7 bases between them. The CDR3 contains 12 residues. Germline V gene sequence: CDR1 SNHLY, CDR2 FYNNEI. The CDR3 region is CASRVTNSPLHF. The CDR3 bases are TGTGCCAGCAGGGTAACAAATTCACCCCTCCACTTT. Supplemented by reference TRBV2 and TRBJ1-6, the full variable domain reads EPEVTQTPSHQVTQMGQEVILRCVPISNHLYFYWYRQILGQKVEFLVSFYNNEISEKSEIFDDQFSVERPDGSNFTLKIRSTKLEDSAMYFCASRVTNSPLHFGNGTRLTVT.

The V gene is TRBV30, the J gene TRBJ1-2; no reliable D call. There are 13 residues in the CDR3. The V end lost 0 bases, the J end lost 4 bases, and 9 bases lay between the germline ends. In germline, CDR1 is GTSNPN, CDR2 SVGIG (reference sequence). The CDR3 coding sequence is TGTGCCTGGAGTGTCGACACCCTCTATGGCTACACCTTC. Its protein is CAWSVDTLYGYTF.

The genes are TRBV18 and TRBJ1-2, with D uncertain. This CDR3 has 12 amino acids. CDR1 and CDR2 (germline): KGHSH, LQKENI. V was trimmed by 3 bases and J by 3 bases, leaving 5 bases between them. CDR3 DNA sequence: TGTGCCAGCTCACCTACAGACTATGGCTACACCTTC. It specifies CASSPTDYGYTF.

The chain has TRBV27 and TRBJ2-7; 7 nucleotides match TRBD1. The CDR3 sequence is 16 residues long. V lost 5 bases and J lost 5; bases outside the gene matches: 15. Germline loops: CDR1 MNHEY, CDR2 SMNVEV (reference sequence). The CDR3 is CASSGTDSRPIDEQYF. The CDR3 DNA reads TGTGCCAGCAGTGGGACAGATTCCCGGCCTATCGACGAGCAGTACTTC.

V and J are TRBV6-6 and TRBJ1-1; TRBD1 is a possible D gene (6 bases). Germline CDR1 and CDR2: MNHNY and SVGAGI (reference sequence). Between the trimmed V and J ends, which lost 5 bases and 1 base, there was a span of 20 bases. This CDR3 comprises 17 residues. DNA of the CDR3: TGTGCCAGCAGTCACGGACTCGGGACAACCAGGAACACTGAAGCTTTCTTT. It translates to CASSHGLGTTRNTEAFF.

The J gene is TRBJ2-2, the V gene TRBV19; tentatively, D is TRBD2 (6 bases). Trimming took off 3 bases at V and 3 bases at J, with 14 bases between the two ends. Looked up from germline, CDR1 is LNHDA and CDR2 is SQIVND (reference sequence). This CDR3 is built from 16 residues. The CDR3 bases are TGTGCCAGTAGTATCTCGGCGGGATTTTACACCGGGGAGCTGTTTTTT. It is translated as CASSISAGFYTGELFF.

This clone occurred once. V is TRBV4-2 and J is TRBJ2-1, with 10 bases identical to TRBD1. This CDR3 region has 15 residues. The V gene end was trimmed by 1 base and the J gene end by 7 bases; junction bases not matched to a gene: 4. Per the germline V gene, CDR1 is LGHNA and CDR2 is YNFKEQ. CDR3 protein: CASSQVPGQGNEQFF. CDR3 in DNA: TGTGCCAGCAGCCAAGTCCCGGGACAGGGGAATGAGCAGTTCTTC.

J is TRBJ2-2 and V is TRBV3-1 (or the pseudogene TRBV3-2); 12 bases line up with TRBD2. Germline V gene sequence: CDR1 LGHDT, CDR2 YNNKEL (reference sequence). The trim removed 4 bases at V and 6 bases at J, leaving 3 bases unmatched. The CDR3 extends over 15 amino acids. This CDR3 is CASSPTSGSSGELFF. The CDR3 DNA reads TGTGCCAGCAGCCCGACTAGCGGGAGCTCCGGGGAGCTGTTTTTT.